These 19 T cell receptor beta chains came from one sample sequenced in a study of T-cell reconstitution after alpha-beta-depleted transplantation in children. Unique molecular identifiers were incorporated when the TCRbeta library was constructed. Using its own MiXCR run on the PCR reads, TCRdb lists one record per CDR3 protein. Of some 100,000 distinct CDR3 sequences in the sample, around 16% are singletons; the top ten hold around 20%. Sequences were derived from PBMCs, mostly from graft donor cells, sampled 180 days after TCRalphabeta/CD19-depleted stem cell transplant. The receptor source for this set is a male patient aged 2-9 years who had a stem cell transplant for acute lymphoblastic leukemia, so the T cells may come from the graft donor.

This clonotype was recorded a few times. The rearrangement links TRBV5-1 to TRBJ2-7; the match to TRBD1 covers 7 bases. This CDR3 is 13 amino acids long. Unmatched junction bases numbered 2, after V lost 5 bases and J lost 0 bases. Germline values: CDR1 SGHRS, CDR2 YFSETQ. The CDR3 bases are TGCGCCAGCAGACCAGGGGGCTCCTACGAGCAGTACTTC. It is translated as CASRPGGSYEQYF.

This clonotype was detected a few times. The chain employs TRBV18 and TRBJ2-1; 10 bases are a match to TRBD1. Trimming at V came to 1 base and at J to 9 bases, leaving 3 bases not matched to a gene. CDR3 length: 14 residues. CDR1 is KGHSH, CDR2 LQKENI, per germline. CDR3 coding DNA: TGTGCCAGCTCACCACTGGACAGGGGGGCTGAGCAGTTCTTC. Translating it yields CASSPLDRGAEQFF.

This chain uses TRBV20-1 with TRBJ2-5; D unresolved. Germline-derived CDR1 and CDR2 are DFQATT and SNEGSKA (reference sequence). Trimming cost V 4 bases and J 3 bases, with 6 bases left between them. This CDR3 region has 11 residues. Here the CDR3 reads CSATDKETQYF. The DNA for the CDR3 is TGCAGTGCTACGGATAAAGAGACCCAGTACTTC.

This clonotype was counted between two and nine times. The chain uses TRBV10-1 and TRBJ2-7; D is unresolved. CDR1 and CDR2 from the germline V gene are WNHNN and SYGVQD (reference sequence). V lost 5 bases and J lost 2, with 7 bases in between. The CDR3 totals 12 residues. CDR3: CASSSYPYEQYF. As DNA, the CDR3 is TGCGCCAGCAGTTCCTATCCCTACGAGCAGTACTTC.

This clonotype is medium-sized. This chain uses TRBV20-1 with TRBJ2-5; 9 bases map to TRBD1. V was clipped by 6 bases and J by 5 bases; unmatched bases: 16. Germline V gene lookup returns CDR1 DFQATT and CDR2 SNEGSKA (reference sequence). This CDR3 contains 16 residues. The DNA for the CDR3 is TGCAGTGCAGATCGCACCTACAGGGGGCCAGGGGAGACCCAGTACTTC. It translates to CSADRTYRGPGETQYF.

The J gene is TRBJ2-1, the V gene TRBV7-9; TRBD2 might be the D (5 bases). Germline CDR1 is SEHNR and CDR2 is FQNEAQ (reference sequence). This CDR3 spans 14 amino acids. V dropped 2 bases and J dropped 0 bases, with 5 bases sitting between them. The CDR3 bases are TGTGCCAGCAGCTTACGGGACTCCTACAATGAGCAGTTCTTC. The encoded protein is CASSLRDSYNEQFF.

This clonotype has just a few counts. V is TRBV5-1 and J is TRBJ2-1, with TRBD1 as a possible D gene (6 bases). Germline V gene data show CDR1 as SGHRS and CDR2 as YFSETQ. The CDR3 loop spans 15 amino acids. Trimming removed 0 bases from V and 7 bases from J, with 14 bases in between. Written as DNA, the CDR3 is TGCGCCAGCAGCTTGGTGCGACAGAGGGGGAATGAGCAGTTCTTC. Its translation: CASSLVRQRGNEQFF.

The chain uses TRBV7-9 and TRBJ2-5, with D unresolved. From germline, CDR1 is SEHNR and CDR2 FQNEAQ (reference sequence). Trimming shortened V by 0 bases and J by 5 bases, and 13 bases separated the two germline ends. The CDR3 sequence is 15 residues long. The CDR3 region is CASSLAWSDGETQYF. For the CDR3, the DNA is TGTGCCAGCAGCTTAGCATGGTCCGATGGGGAGACCCAGTACTTC. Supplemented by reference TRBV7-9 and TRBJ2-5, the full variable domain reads DTGVSQNPRHKITKRGQNVTFRCDPISEHNRLYWYRQTLGQGPEFLTYFQNEAQLEKSRLLSDRFSAERPKGSFSTLEIQRTEQGDSAMYLCASSLAWSDGETQYFGPGTRLLVL.

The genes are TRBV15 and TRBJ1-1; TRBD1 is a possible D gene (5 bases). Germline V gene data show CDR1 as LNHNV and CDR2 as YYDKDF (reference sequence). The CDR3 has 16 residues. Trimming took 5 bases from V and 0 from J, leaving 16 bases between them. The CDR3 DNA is TGTGCCACCAGCTCCGGCAGGGTAAGCATGAACACTGAAGCTTTCTTT. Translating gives CATSSGRVSMNTEAFF.

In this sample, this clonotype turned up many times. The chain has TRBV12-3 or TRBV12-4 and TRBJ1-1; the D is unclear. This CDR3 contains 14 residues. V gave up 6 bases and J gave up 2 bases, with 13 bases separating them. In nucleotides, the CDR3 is TGTGCCAGCAGCCCCCAGACGGTTAACACTGAAGCTTTCTTT. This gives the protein CASSPQTVNTEAFF.

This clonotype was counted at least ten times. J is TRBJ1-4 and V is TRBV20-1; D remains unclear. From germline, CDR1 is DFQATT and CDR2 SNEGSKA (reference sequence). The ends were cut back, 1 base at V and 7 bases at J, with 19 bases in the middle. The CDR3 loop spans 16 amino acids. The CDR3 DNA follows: TGCAGTGCTAGAGGTCGATCCGGGAGGATTTTTGAAAAACTGTTTTTT. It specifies CSARGRSGRIFEKLFF.

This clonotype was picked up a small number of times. In DNA form, the CDR3 reads TGCAGTGCTAGTCGGGTTAACTATGGCTACACCTTC. Its protein product is CSASRVNYGYTF. V is TRBV20-1 and J is TRBJ1-2; D unclear. From germline, CDR1 is DFQATT and CDR2 SNEGSKA (reference sequence). Trimming shortened V by 3 bases and J by 1 base, and 6 bases separated the two germline ends. The CDR3 consists of 12 residues.

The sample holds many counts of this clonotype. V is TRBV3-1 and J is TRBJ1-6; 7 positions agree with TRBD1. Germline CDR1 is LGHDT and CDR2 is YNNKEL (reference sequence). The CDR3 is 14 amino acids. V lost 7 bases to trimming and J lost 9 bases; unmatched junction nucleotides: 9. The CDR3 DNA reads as TGTGCCAGCACCACAGGGGCGGATGGTTCACCCCTCCACTTT. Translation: CASTTGADGSPLHF.

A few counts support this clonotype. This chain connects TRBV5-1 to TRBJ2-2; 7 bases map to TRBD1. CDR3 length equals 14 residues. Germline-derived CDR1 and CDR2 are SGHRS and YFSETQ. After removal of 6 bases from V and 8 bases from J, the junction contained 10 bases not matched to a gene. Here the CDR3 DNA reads TGCGCCAGCACAGGACAGGTACTCAGAGGGGAGCTGTTTTTT. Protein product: CASTGQVLRGELFF.

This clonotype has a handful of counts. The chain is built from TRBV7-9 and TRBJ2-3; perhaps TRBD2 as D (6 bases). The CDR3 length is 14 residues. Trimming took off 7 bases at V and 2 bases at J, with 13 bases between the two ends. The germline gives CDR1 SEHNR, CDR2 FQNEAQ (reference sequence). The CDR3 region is CASTRGGFTDTQYF. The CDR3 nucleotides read TGTGCCAGCACCCGAGGAGGGTTCACAGATACGCAGTATTTT.

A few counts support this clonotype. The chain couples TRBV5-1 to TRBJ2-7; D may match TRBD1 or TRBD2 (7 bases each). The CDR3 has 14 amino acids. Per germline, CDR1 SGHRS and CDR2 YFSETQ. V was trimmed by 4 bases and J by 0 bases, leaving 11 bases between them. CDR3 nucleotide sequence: TGCGCCAGCAGCCAGGGGGGGATCTCCTACGAGCAGTACTTC. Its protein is CASSQGGISYEQYF.

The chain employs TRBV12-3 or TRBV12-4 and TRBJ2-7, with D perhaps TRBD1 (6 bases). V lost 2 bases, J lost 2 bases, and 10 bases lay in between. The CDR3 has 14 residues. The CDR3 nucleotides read TGTGCCAGCAGTTTATTACAGGGCCCCTACGAGCAGTACTTC. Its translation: CASSLLQGPYEQYF.

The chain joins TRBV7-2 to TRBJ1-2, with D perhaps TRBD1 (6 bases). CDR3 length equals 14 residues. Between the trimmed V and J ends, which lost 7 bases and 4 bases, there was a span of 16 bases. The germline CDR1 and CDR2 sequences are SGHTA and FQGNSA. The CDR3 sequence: CASTPGGRSYGYTF. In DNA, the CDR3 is TGTGCCAGCACCCCTGGGGGCAGGAGCTATGGCTACACCTTC.

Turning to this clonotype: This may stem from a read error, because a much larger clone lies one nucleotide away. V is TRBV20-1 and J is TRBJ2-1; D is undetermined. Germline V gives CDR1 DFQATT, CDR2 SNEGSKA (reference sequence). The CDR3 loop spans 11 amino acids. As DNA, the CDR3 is TGCAGTGCTAGAGAAGGATTCCCCAAGATCTTC. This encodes CSAREGFPKIF.